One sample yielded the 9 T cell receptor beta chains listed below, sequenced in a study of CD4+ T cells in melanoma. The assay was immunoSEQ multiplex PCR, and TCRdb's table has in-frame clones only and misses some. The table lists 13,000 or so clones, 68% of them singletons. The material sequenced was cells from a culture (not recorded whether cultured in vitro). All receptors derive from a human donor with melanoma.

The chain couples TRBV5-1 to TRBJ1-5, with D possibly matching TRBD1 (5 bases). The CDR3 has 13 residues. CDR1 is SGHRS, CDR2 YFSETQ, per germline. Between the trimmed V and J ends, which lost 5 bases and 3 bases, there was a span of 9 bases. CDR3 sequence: CASRLTDNQPQHF. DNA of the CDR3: TGCGCCAGCAGGTTGACAGACAATCAGCCCCAGCATTTT.

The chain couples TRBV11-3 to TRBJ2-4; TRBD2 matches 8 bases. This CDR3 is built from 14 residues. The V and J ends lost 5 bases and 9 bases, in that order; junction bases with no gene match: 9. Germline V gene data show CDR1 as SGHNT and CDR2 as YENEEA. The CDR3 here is CASSPSGGSSIQYF. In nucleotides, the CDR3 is TGTGCCAGCAGCCCGTCGGGGGGGTCGAGCATTCAGTACTTC. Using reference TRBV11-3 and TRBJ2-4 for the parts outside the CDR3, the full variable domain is EAGVVQSPRYKIIEKKQPVAFWCNPISGHNTLYWYLQNLGQGPELLIRYENEEAVDDSQLPKDRFSAERLKGVDSTLKIQPAELGDSAVYLCASSPSGGSSIQYFGAGTRLSVL.

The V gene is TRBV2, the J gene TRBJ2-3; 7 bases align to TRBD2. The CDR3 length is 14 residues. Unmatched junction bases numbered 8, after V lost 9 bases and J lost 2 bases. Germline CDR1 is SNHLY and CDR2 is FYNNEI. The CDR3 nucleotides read TGTGCCAGTAATTTGGGACTACTCACAGATACGCAGTATTTT. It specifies CASNLGLLTDTQYF.

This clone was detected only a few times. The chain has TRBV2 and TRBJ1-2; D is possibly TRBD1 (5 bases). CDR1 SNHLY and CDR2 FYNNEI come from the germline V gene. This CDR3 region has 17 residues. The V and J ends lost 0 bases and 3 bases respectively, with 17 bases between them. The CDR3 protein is CASSEALTDTSDYGYTF. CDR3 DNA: TGTGCCAGCAGTGAAGCGCTGACAGATACCTCTGACTATGGCTACACCTTC.

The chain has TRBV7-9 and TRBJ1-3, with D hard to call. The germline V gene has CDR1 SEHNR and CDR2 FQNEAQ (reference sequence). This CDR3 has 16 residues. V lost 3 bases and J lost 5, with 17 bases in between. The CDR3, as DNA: TGTGCCAGCAGCTTTCCCCCGGGCGGGGTTCGAAACACCATATATTTT. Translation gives CASSFPPGGVRNTIYF.

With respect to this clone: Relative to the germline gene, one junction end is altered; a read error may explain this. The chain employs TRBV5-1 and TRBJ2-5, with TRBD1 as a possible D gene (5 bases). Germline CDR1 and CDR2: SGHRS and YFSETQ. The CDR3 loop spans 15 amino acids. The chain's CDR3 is CVSSLNNKGPETQYF. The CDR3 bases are TGCGTCAGCAGCTTGAATAATAAGGGGCCGGAGACCCAGTACTTC.

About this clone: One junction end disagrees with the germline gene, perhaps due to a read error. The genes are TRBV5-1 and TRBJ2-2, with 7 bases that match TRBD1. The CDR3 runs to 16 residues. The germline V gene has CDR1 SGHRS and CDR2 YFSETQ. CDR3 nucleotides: TGCGCCAGCAGCGATCCCGGGACAGCGAACACCGGGAAGCTGTTTTTT. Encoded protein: CASSDPGTANTGKLFF.

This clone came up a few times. The CDR3 region has the DNA TGTGCCTGTGGGACAGCAATCTACGAGCAGTACTTC. This sequence encodes CACGTAIYEQYF. This chain connects TRBV30 to TRBJ2-7; 7 bases map to TRBD1. Per germline, CDR1 GTSNPN and CDR2 SVGIG (reference sequence). J was trimmed by 3 bases and V by 6 bases; bases with no gene match: 5. CDR3 length equals 12 residues.

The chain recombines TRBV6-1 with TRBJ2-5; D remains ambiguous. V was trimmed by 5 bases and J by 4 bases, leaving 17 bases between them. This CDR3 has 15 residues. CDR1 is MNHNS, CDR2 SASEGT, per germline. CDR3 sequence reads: CASSILGRLGETQYF. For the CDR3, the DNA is TGTGCCAGCAGTATCCTAGGGCGACTGGGAGAGACCCAGTACTTC.